Listed below are T cell receptor beta chains from one sample, sequenced in a study of CD8 T cells in Susac syndrome. TCRdb used MiXCR to reprocess the immunoSEQ multiplex PCR reads, holding one entry per CDR3 protein. The table lists approximately 140,000 distinct CDR3 sequences, around 95% of them singletons. The sample was CD4+ T cells from PBMCs. Receptor source: a human donor with multiple sclerosis. CDR3s include the opening cysteine and the closing phenylalanine or tryptophan. Fields, in order: CDR3 protein, CDR3 DNA, J gene, V gene, clone size, D gene. A D gene is named only where the DNA matches it firmly. For some rows the clone size is stated as once, few or many, or as a class when expanded; others skip it.

cdr3_aa: CSAIGQETQYF; cdr3_nt: TGCAGTGCGATCGGCCAAGAGACCCAGTACTTC; j_call: TRBJ2-5; v_call: TRBV20-1; clone_size: NA; d_call: NA
cdr3_aa: CASSKTSVSYNEQFF; cdr3_nt: TGTGCCAGCAGTAAGACTAGCGTCTCCTACAATGAGCAGTTCTTC; j_call: TRBJ2-1; v_call: TRBV12-3/TRBV12-4; clone_size: NA; d_call: TRBD2
cdr3_aa: CSARETGVNEKLFF; cdr3_nt: TGCAGTGCTAGAGAGACAGGGGTGAATGAAAAACTGTTTTTT; j_call: TRBJ1-4; v_call: TRBV20-1; clone_size: NA; d_call: TRBD1
cdr3_aa: CASSLAGGRAIDTQYF; cdr3_nt: TGCGCCAGCAGCTTGGCGGGCGGGAGGGCCATAGATACGCAGTATTTT; j_call: TRBJ2-3; v_call: TRBV5-1; clone_size: NA; d_call: TRBD2
cdr3_aa: CASSLVAGGQPQHF; cdr3_nt: TGTGCCAGCAGTTTAGTTGCCGGGGGTCAGCCCCAGCATTTT; j_call: TRBJ1-5; v_call: TRBV28; clone_size: NA; d_call: NA
cdr3_aa: CALSEMGSPLHF; cdr3_nt: TGTGCCTTGTCCGAAATGGGGTCACCCCTCCACTTT; j_call: TRBJ1-6; v_call: TRBV30; clone_size: NA; d_call: NA
cdr3_aa: CASSSIWDRGYEQYF; cdr3_nt: TGCGCCAGCAGCTCCATATGGGACAGGGGGTACGAGCAGTACTTC; j_call: TRBJ2-7; v_call: TRBV5-1; clone_size: NA; d_call: TRBD1
cdr3_aa: CATSEGGRYGYTF; cdr3_nt: TGTGCCACCAGTGAAGGGGGGCGATATGGCTACACCTTC; j_call: TRBJ1-2; v_call: TRBV24-1; clone_size: NA; d_call: NA
cdr3_aa: CSASRDTGELFF; cdr3_nt: TGCAGTGCCTCCCGGGACACCGGGGAGCTGTTTTTT; j_call: TRBJ2-2; v_call: TRBV20-1; clone_size: NA; d_call: NA
cdr3_aa: CASSKRLGTEAFF; cdr3_nt: TGTGCCAGCAGCAAGAGACTCGGCACTGAAGCTTTCTTT; j_call: TRBJ1-1; v_call: TRBV11-1; clone_size: NA; d_call: NA
cdr3_aa: CASSPTRDRFATDTQYF; cdr3_nt: TGTGCCAGCAGCCCGACTCGGGACAGGTTTGCCACAGATACGCAGTATTTT; j_call: TRBJ2-3; v_call: TRBV7-9; clone_size: NA; d_call: TRBD1
cdr3_aa: CSVWAGGRGNTEAFF; cdr3_nt: TGCAGCGTTTGGGCAGGGGGCAGGGGGAACACTGAAGCTTTCTTT; j_call: TRBJ1-1; v_call: TRBV29-1; clone_size: NA; d_call: TRBD1
cdr3_aa: CASSPRGRMNSGANVLTF; cdr3_nt: TGTGCCAGCAGCCCAAGGGGACGGATGAACTCTGGGGCCAACGTCCTGACTTTC; j_call: TRBJ2-6; v_call: TRBV5-4; clone_size: once; d_call: NA
cdr3_aa: CASSLERGRTDTQYF; cdr3_nt: TGCGCCAGCAGCTTGGAGCGGGGGAGAACAGATACGCAGTATTTT; j_call: TRBJ2-3; v_call: TRBV5-1; clone_size: NA; d_call: TRBD2
cdr3_aa: CASSLRLARTDTQYF; cdr3_nt: TGTGCCAGCAGCTTACGGTTAGCCCGCACAGATACGCAGTATTTT; j_call: TRBJ2-3; v_call: TRBV11-1; clone_size: NA; d_call: NA
cdr3_aa: CATSARWLAGGFEQFF; cdr3_nt: TGTGCCACCAGTGCGAGGTGGCTAGCGGGAGGGTTTGAGCAGTTCTTC; j_call: TRBJ2-1; v_call: TRBV24-1; clone_size: NA; d_call: TRBD2
cdr3_aa: CASSLALAWSPLHF; cdr3_nt: TGTGCCAGCAGTTTAGCCCTTGCCTGGTCACCCCTCCACTTT; j_call: TRBJ1-6; v_call: TRBV12-3/TRBV12-4; clone_size: NA; d_call: NA
cdr3_aa: CASHNRGGTGELFF; cdr3_nt: TGCGCCAGTCACAACAGGGGAGGTACCGGGGAGCTGTTTTTT; j_call: TRBJ2-2; v_call: TRBV5-1; clone_size: NA; d_call: NA
cdr3_aa: CASKSSGYNEQFF; cdr3_nt: TGCGCCAGCAAGTCTAGCGGATACAATGAGCAGTTCTTC; j_call: TRBJ2-1; v_call: TRBV5-1; clone_size: NA; d_call: TRBD2
cdr3_aa: CSASNRQGGDQPQHF; cdr3_nt: TGCAGTGCTAGTAACCGACAGGGGGGGGATCAGCCCCAGCATTTT; j_call: TRBJ1-5; v_call: TRBV20-1; clone_size: NA; d_call: TRBD1
cdr3_aa: CASSQDIAADYGYTF; cdr3_nt: TGTGCCAGCAGCCAAGATATCGCGGCGGATTATGGCTACACCTTC; j_call: TRBJ1-2; v_call: TRBV3-1; clone_size: NA; d_call: NA
cdr3_aa: CASDLDGIYGYTF; cdr3_nt: TGCGCCAGCGACCTCGACGGGATCTATGGCTACACCTTC; j_call: TRBJ1-2; v_call: TRBV5-1; clone_size: NA; d_call: NA
cdr3_aa: CATFRAEGSSPEAFF; cdr3_nt: TGTGCCACCTTCCGGGCCGAAGGGAGTAGCCCTGAAGCTTTCTTT; j_call: TRBJ1-1; v_call: TRBV9; clone_size: once; d_call: NA